These 3 T cell receptor beta chains were sequenced from one sample in a study of T cell responses to AZD1222 COVID-19 vaccine. The table came from immunoSEQ multiplex PCR; TCRdb's copy has only in-frame clones and leaves some out. The profile shows 80,000 to 95,000 clones, 90% to 95% of them singletons. This specimen was peripheral blood, taken on day 0 of AZD1222 vaccination. Source of these receptors: an adult in good health.

V is TRBV9 and J is TRBJ2-7; TRBD1 matches at 7 bases. Germline-derived CDR1 and CDR2 are SGDLS and YYNGEE. There are 17 residues in the CDR3. Losses at the gene ends were 7 bases for V and 6 bases for J; bases not matched to a gene: 22. CDR3 region: CASGPTICTGQRCEQYF. The CDR3 bases are TGTGCCAGCGGACCAACCATTTGCACGGGACAGCGGTGCGAGCAGTACTTC. Combining the CDR3 with reference TRBV9 and TRBJ2-7 gives the whole variable domain DSGVTQTPKHLITATGQRVTLRCSPRSGDLSVYWYQQSLDQGLQFLIQYYNGEERAKGNILERFSAQQFPDLHSELNLSSLELGDSALYFCASGPTICTGQRCEQYFGPGTRLTVT.

This rearrangement joins TRBV27 to TRBJ2-6; D not resolved. V lost 4 bases to trimming and J lost 0 bases, with 10 bases between them. The CDR3 spans 16 residues. Looked up from germline, CDR1 is MNHEY and CDR2 is SMNVEV (reference sequence). CDR3 nucleotides: TGTGCCAGCAGTTCCTCGCGTTTCTCTGGGGCCAACGTCCTGACTTTC. Its protein is CASSSSRFSGANVLTF.

The J gene is TRBJ1-2, the V gene TRBV28; D is unresolved. Germline V gene sequence: CDR1 MDHEN, CDR2 SYDVKM. Trimming shortened V by 2 bases and J by 13 bases, and 17 bases separated the two germline ends. This CDR3 contains 13 residues. The CDR3 sequence is CASSLGVTMAFTF. The CDR3 nucleotides are TGTGCCAGCAGTTTAGGAGTGACTATGGCTTTCACCTTC.